A single sample gave rise to the 18 T cell receptor beta chains below, sequenced in a study of Graves' ophthalmopathy and Graves' hyperthyroidism. Amplified TCR beta CDR3 regions were obtained using RNA transcripts as template. HTBI primers primed a first-round RT-PCR, and a second-round multiplex PCR followed. TCRdb called the multiplex PCR reads again in MiXCR, with one record for every CDR3 protein. The table records a few hundred thousand distinct CDR3 sequences, roughly 14% of them present only once. The material sequenced was peripheral blood. All receptors derive from a woman between 18 and 29 years old with stable Graves' hyperthyroidism.

Ten or more counts support this clonotype. This chain links TRBV4-2 with TRBJ2-7; D is unresolved. The CDR3 totals 14 residues. Germline CDR1 and CDR2: LGHNA and YNFKEQ. Deletions cut 0 bases from V and 2 bases from J, with 8 bases between. CDR3 coding DNA: TGTGCCAGCAGCCAAGATCTGCGTACCTACGAGCAGTACTTC. Translated: CASSQDLRTYEQYF.

This clonotype was detected only a few times. The J gene is TRBJ2-5, the V gene TRBV11-2; D ambiguous. Trimming cost V 1 base and J 4 bases, with 13 bases left between them. This CDR3 is built from 15 residues. CDR1 is SGHAT and CDR2 is FQNNGV in the germline V gene. The CDR3 coding sequence is TGTGCCAGCAGCTTAGTACGCGGAACCCCAGAGACCCAGTACTTC. Protein: CASSLVRGTPETQYF.

This clonotype was detected a few times. The chain carries TRBV15 and TRBJ2-2, with a possible D match to TRBD1 (6 bases). The length of the CDR3 is 16 residues. The germline gives CDR1 LNHNV, CDR2 YYDKDF (reference sequence). Trimming shortened V by 2 bases and J by 1 base, and 11 bases separated the two germline ends. CDR3 sequence (DNA): TGTGCCACCAGCAGACCTCGGGACATGAACACCGGGGAGCTGTTTTTT. Translation: CATSRPRDMNTGELFF.

This clonotype showed up many times. The CDR3 sequence is CSAIAGANVLTF. The CDR3 nucleotides read TGCAGTGCTATAGCTGGGGCCAACGTCCTGACTTTC. The rearrangement uses TRBV20-1 and TRBJ2-6; D unresolved. V lost 4 bases and J lost 2, with 3 bases in between. CDR1 is DFQATT and CDR2 is SNEGSKA in the germline V gene (reference sequence). CDR3 length: 12 residues.

This clonotype was detected many times. The CDR3 spells CASSLTGGGQYF. DNA of the CDR3: TGTGCCAGCAGTCTCACAGGGGGAGGGCAGTACTTC. The chain joins TRBV12-3 or TRBV12-4 to TRBJ2-7, with 8 bases identical to TRBD1. This CDR3 has 12 residues. With 5 bases clipped from V and 9 bases from J, the junction kept 6 bases outside the gene matches.

The DNA of the CDR3 is TGTGCCACCAATCCTACACAGAACTCTAACTATGGCTACACCTTC. Translating gives CATNPTQNSNYGYTF. The genes are TRBV2 and TRBJ1-2, with D hard to call. The V and J ends lost 10 bases and 0 bases respectively, with 18 bases between them. Germline loops: CDR1 SNHLY, CDR2 FYNNEI. The CDR3 loop spans 15 amino acids.

This clonotype was counted at least ten times. The gene calls are TRBV2 and TRBJ2-4, with D maybe TRBD1 (6 bases). V gave up 4 bases and J gave up 6 bases, with 13 bases separating them. Germline values: CDR1 SNHLY, CDR2 FYNNEI. CDR3 length: 14 amino acids. The CDR3 coding sequence is TGTGCCAGCAGTGTAATGGGGGCTGGAAACATTCAGTACTTC. Protein: CASSVMGAGNIQYF.

As concerns this clonotype: This could be a read error, since a much larger clone is one nucleotide away. The chain carries TRBV12-3 or TRBV12-4 and TRBJ1-3; D gene unclear. V shed 1 base and J shed 8 bases, with 12 bases lying between them. The CDR3 covers 14 residues. The chain's CDR3 is CASSLGALGYTIYF. In nucleotides, the CDR3 is TGTGCCAGCAGTTTAGGTGCACTCGGATACACCATATATTTT.

This clonotype was found many times. This sequence joins TRBV6-1 and TRBJ1-6, with 8 positions matching TRBD1. The CDR3 runs to 16 residues. With V trimmed by 3 bases and J by 4 bases, 5 bases remained unmatched. CDR1 and CDR2 (germline): MNHNS, SASEGT. CDR3 loop: CASSDRTGSYNSPLHF. The CDR3 nucleotides read TGTGCCAGCAGTGATAGGACAGGGTCGTATAATTCACCCCTCCACTTT.

This clonotype was detected many times. The V and J genes are TRBV14 and TRBJ2-7; unclear D gene. The V and J ends lost 4 bases and 6 bases respectively, with 13 bases between them. The germline V gene has CDR1 SGHDN and CDR2 FVKESK. The CDR3 has 13 amino acids. The CDR3: CASSPRIGSEQYF. In DNA form, the CDR3 reads TGTGCCAGCAGCCCCCGAATCGGTAGCGAGCAGTACTTC.

This clonotype was seen repeatedly, ten times or more. The chain has TRBV9 and TRBJ1-5, with D maybe TRBD1 (6 bases). Germline V CDR1 and CDR2: SGDLS, YYNGEE. Trimming removed 4 bases at V and 7 bases at J, with 18 bases between. The CDR3 consists of 15 residues. The CDR3 nucleotides are TGTGCCAGCAGCTTTACCGGGGGGGCGTCCCAGCCCCAGCATTTT. Protein sequence: CASSFTGGASQPQHF.

This clonotype was recorded many times. The chain carries TRBV7-2 and TRBJ1-1; maybe TRBD1 (5 bases). Germline V gene data show CDR1 as SGHTA and CDR2 as FQGNSA. The V gene lost 3 bases and the J gene lost 0 bases, with 14 bases spanning the gap. The CDR3 covers 16 residues. The CDR3 here is CASSFIRDGLNTEAFF. The CDR3 nucleotides are TGTGCCAGCAGCTTCATACGGGACGGCTTGAACACTGAAGCTTTCTTT.

The genes are TRBV5-1 and TRBJ2-7; the match to TRBD2 covers 7 bases. The V and J ends lost 0 bases and 8 bases, in that order; junction bases with no gene match: 11. CDR1 and CDR2 from the germline V gene are SGHRS and YFSETQ. The CDR3 sequence is 15 residues long. CDR3 amino acids: CASSLAGGTPGKQYF. The CDR3 DNA is TGCGCCAGCAGCTTGGCCGGGGGGACCCCGGGGAAGCAGTACTTC.

This clonotype was counted at least ten times. The V and J genes are TRBV20-1 and TRBJ1-1, with D maybe TRBD1 (6 bases). This CDR3 region has 11 residues. Germline values: CDR1 DFQATT, CDR2 SNEGSKA (reference sequence). Trimming stripped 6 bases from V and 7 bases from J, with 12 bases between. CDR3 DNA: TGCAGTGCCTCGAGGGGGGATGAAGCTTTCTTT. Protein product: CSASRGDEAFF.

This clonotype was recorded at least ten times. The chain links TRBV2 to TRBJ1-6; no firm D call. Germline V lookup: CDR1 SNHLY, CDR2 FYNNEI. With 4 bases removed from V and 9 bases from J, the gap between germline ends came to 13 bases. This CDR3 contains 14 residues. The DNA of the CDR3 is TGTGCCAGCAGTGGTGTGGGAATGGGTTCACCCCTCCACTTT. It encodes CASSGVGMGSPLHF. Filled out from reference TRBV2 and TRBJ1-6, the complete variable domain reads EPEVTQTPSHQVTQMGQEVILRCVPISNHLYFYWYRQILGQKVEFLVSFYNNEISEKSEIFDDQFSVERPDGSNFTLKIRSTKLEDSAMYFCASSGVGMGSPLHFGNGTRLTVT.

A remark on this clonotype: This CDR3 fails to terminate in the conserved phenylalanine or tryptophan, so it likely reflects a read error. This chain connects TRBV7-3 to TRBJ1-2; 7 positions agree with TRBD1. V lost 3 bases, J lost 8 bases, and 3 bases stayed unmatched. Germline loops: CDR1 SGHTA, CDR2 FQGTGA. The CDR3 consists of 12 residues. In DNA, the CDR3 is TGTGCCAGCAGCTTCCAGGGGGGCGGCTACACCTAC. Its translation: CASSFQGGGYTY.

The table lists this clonotype with many counts. The chain carries TRBV19 and TRBJ2-7; TRBD1 agrees at 8 bases. The V gene end was trimmed by 2 bases and the J gene end by 4 bases; junction bases not matched to a gene: 1. The V gene's germline CDR1 is LNHDA and CDR2 SQIVND (reference sequence). This CDR3 region has 13 residues. CDR3 in amino acids: CASSINRGYEQYF. The CDR3 DNA reads TGTGCCAGTAGTATAAACAGGGGGTACGAGCAGTACTTC.

This clonotype was recorded many times. V and J are TRBV5-6 and TRBJ1-2; D is unclear. The CDR3 contains 13 residues. Germline V gene data show CDR1 as SGHDT and CDR2 as YYEEEE. Trimming pared 4 bases from V and 7 bases from J, leaving 14 bases between. In nucleotides, the CDR3 is TGTGCCAGCAGCCCCCGTGCGGTGGCTGGCTACACCTTC. Protein sequence: CASSPRAVAGYTF. The whole variable domain, remainder taken from reference TRBV5-6 and TRBJ1-2, is DAGVTQSPTHLIKTRGQQVTLRCSPKSGHDTVSWYQQALGQGPQFIFQYYEEEERQRGNFPDRFSGHQFPNYSSELNVNALLLGDSALYLCASSPRAVAGYTFGSGTRLTVV.